Listed below are T cell receptor beta chains from one sample, sequenced in a study of blood T cell repertoires in COVID-19. Clones were read by immunoSEQ multiplex PCR, and TCRdb kept only the in-frame ones, dropping some. The repertoire holds approximately 50,000 clones, with under 90% as singletons. Sequenced material: peripheral blood. Every receptor here comes from a man at least 80 years old with COVID-19, enrolled during active disease. Each CDR3 is given with its conserved first and last residue. D genes are given only for firm matches.

v_call: TRBV3-1/TRBV3-2
j_call: TRBJ2-1
d_call: TRBD1
cdr3_aa: CASSQAGTEVNEQFF
cdr3_nt: TGTGCCAGCAGCCAAGCCGGGACAGAGGTCAATGAGCAGTTCTTC

v_call: TRBV7-3
j_call: TRBJ2-2
d_call: .
cdr3_aa: CASSSSNTGELFF
cdr3_nt: TGTGCCAGCAGCTCATCCAACACCGGGGAGCTGTTTTTT

v_call: TRBV4-3
j_call: TRBJ2-1
d_call: TRBD2
cdr3_aa: CASSQGLAGGYNEQFF
cdr3_nt: TGCGCCAGCAGCCAGGGTTTAGCGGGGGGGTACAATGAGCAGTTCTTC

v_call: TRBV19
j_call: TRBJ2-3
d_call: TRBD2
cdr3_aa: CASRLAGGTTSTDTQYF
cdr3_nt: TGTGCCAGTCGACTAGCGGGAGGTACGACTAGCACAGATACGCAGTATTTT

v_call: TRBV5-4
j_call: TRBJ2-5
d_call: .
cdr3_aa: CASSPGVETQYF
cdr3_nt: TGTGCCAGCAGCCCGGGGGTGGAGACCCAGTACTTC

v_call: TRBV24-1
j_call: TRBJ2-3
d_call: TRBD2
cdr3_aa: CATSDLRRLAGGDTDTQYF
cdr3_nt: TGTGCCACCAGTGATCTCAGGCGCCTAGCGGGAGGGGACACAGATACGCAGTATTTT

v_call: TRBV5-1
j_call: TRBJ2-5
d_call: TRBD2
cdr3_aa: CASSGLGGQETQYF
cdr3_nt: TGCGCCAGCAGCGGACTGGGGGGGCAAGAGACCCAGTACTTC

v_call: TRBV5-4
j_call: TRBJ2-5
d_call: .
cdr3_aa: CASSFRGETQYF
cdr3_nt: TGTGCCAGCAGCTTCCGCGGAGAGACCCAGTACTTC

v_call: TRBV7-2
j_call: TRBJ2-2
d_call: TRBD2
cdr3_aa: CASRKVAGGPGELFF
cdr3_nt: TGTGCCAGCAGGAAAGTAGCGGGAGGTCCCGGGGAGCTGTTTTTT

v_call: TRBV11-3
j_call: TRBJ1-6
d_call: .
cdr3_aa: CASSAFPGSPLHF
cdr3_nt: TGTGCCAGCAGCGCCTTCCCCGGGTCACCCCTCCACTTT